A single sample is the source of the 28 T cell receptor beta chains below, sequenced in a study of CD8+ T cells in alopecia areata. Extraction of RNA preceded its reverse transcription into cDNA, which served as the sequencing template. Sequencing used immunoSEQ multiplex PCR; TCRdb keeps in-frame clones, though not all of them. The sample lists about 110,000 clones; approximately 61% were seen once. The specimen was NKG2D-low CD8+ T cells sorted from blood. These receptors were obtained from a human donor with alopecia areata.

The V and J genes are TRBV5-1 and TRBJ1-4; tentatively, D is TRBD1 (6 bases). The CDR3 sequence is 15 residues long. CDR1 and CDR2 from the germline V gene are SGHRS and YFSETQ. The V end lost 2 bases, the J end lost 0 bases, and 8 bases lay between the germline ends. DNA for the CDR3: TGCGCCAGCAGCTTATCAGGGGCAACTAATGAAAAACTGTTTTTT. This encodes CASSLSGATNEKLFF.

The chain joins TRBV27 to TRBJ2-1; 7 bases map to TRBD1. V lost 5 bases to trimming and J lost 12 bases; unmatched junction nucleotides: 7. Germline loops: CDR1 MNHEY, CDR2 SMNVEV (reference sequence). This CDR3 is 12 amino acids long. Written as DNA, the CDR3 is TGTGCCAGCAGTATGGGGACAGCTGGGCAGTTCTTC. Its protein product is CASSMGTAGQFF.

The V gene is TRBV15, the J gene TRBJ1-1; D is possibly TRBD1 (6 bases). The CDR3 runs to 17 residues. The V gene's germline CDR1 is LNHNV and CDR2 YYDKDF (reference sequence). V lost 0 bases and J 0 bases, leaving 14 bases between the germline ends. The CDR3 loop reads CATSRDLGASLNTEAFF. The DNA of the CDR3 is TGTGCCACCAGCAGAGATCTGGGGGCCAGTTTGAACACTGAAGCTTTCTTT.

Worth noting for this clone: This same CDR3 is encoded by further DNA sequences in the sample. V gene TRBV27 combines with J gene TRBJ2-1, with 9 bases fitting TRBD2. CDR3 length: 15 residues. Germline V gene data show CDR1 as MNHEY and CDR2 as SMNVEV (reference sequence). J lost 2 bases, V lost 2 bases, and 1 base had no gene match. The CDR3 protein is CASSLAGGPYNEQFF. CDR3 nucleotides: TGTGCCAGCAGTTTAGCGGGAGGGCCCTACAATGAGCAGTTCTTC.

A word on this clone: The junction does not match germline at one end; this may be a read error. The chain links TRBV10-3 to TRBJ2-7; D may be TRBD2 (5 bases). CDR1 and CDR2 from the germline V gene are ENHRY and SYGVKD. The CDR3 contains 14 residues. CDR3 amino acids: CASSLSWESGEQYF. CDR3 DNA: TGTGCCAGCAGTTTATCTTGGGAGTCGGGCGAGCAGTACTTC.

This clone was seen a few times. This chain joins TRBV5-1 and TRBJ2-1; weak D call: TRBD1 (5 bases). There are 16 residues in the CDR3. V lost 3 bases, J lost 0 bases, and 13 bases lay in between. Germline values: CDR1 SGHRS, CDR2 YFSETQ. CDR3 bases: TGCGCCAGCAGCTCGGCCAGACAGAGCTCCTACAATGAGCAGTTCTTC. It encodes CASSSARQSSYNEQFF.

This clone was counted a few times. The chain uses TRBV5-1 and TRBJ2-1; no clear D gene. Between the trimmed V and J ends, which lost 0 bases and 4 bases, there was a span of 5 bases. Germline V gene lookup returns CDR1 SGHRS and CDR2 YFSETQ. This CDR3 has 13 residues. As DNA, the CDR3 is TGCGCCAGCAGCTTGGCTCCGTACAATGAGCAGTTCTTC. Amino acids: CASSLAPYNEQFF.

CDR3 residues: CASSFLGYEQYF. CDR3 DNA: TGTGCCAGCAGTTTTTTGGGCTACGAGCAGTACTTC. The V gene is TRBV27, the J gene TRBJ2-7; D gene ambiguous. V was pared by 3 bases and J by 3 bases, with 6 bases between. CDR3 length equals 12 residues. CDR1 is MNHEY, CDR2 SMNVEV, per germline (reference sequence).

This clone occurred a few times. The V and J genes are TRBV5-1 and TRBJ1-4, with D unclear. V was pared by 1 base and J by 0 bases, with 10 bases between. Germline CDR1 and CDR2: SGHRS and YFSETQ. The CDR3 runs to 16 residues. CDR3 bases: TGCGCCAGCAGCTTGACAACAGCCGCAACTAATGAAAAACTGTTTTTT. Translated: CASSLTTAATNEKLFF.

This clone was picked up one time. This rearrangement joins TRBV4-1 to TRBJ2-5; 12 positions match TRBD2. V dropped 0 bases and J dropped 4; count of bases not matched to a gene: 9. CDR1 is MGHRA and CDR2 is YSYEKL in the germline V gene. The CDR3 has 18 residues. The CDR3 sequence: CASSQDSASGRVGETQYF. CDR3 bases: TGCGCCAGCAGCCAAGATTCGGCTAGCGGGAGGGTCGGAGAGACCCAGTACTTC.

V and J are TRBV6-5 and TRBJ1-4, with TRBD1 identical over 7 bases. The CDR3 consists of 15 residues. Germline loops: CDR1 MNHEY, CDR2 SVGAGI. Unmatched junction bases numbered 10, after V lost 4 bases and J lost 8 bases. Written as DNA, the CDR3 is TGTGCCAGCAGTTCATCAGGGGGAGATGGGGAAAAACTGTTTTTT. Amino acid sequence: CASSSSGGDGEKLFF.

The genes are TRBV27 and TRBJ2-1; the D gene is possibly TRBD2 (5 bases). Trimming took 7 bases from V and 2 from J, leaving 9 bases between them. Germline V gene data show CDR1 as MNHEY and CDR2 as SMNVEV (reference sequence). The CDR3 length is 13 residues. The CDR3 bases are TGTGCCAGCAAGTCCGGGACCTACAATGAGCAGTTCTTC. Translation: CASKSGTYNEQFF.

J is TRBJ2-3 and V is TRBV2; D tentatively reads TRBD1 or TRBD2 (5 bases each). Germline CDR1 reads SNHLY; CDR2 reads FYNNEI. The CDR3 totals 11 residues. Trimming stripped 4 bases from V and 6 bases from J, with 5 bases between. The DNA for the CDR3 is TGTGCCAGCAGTGGGGGGGATACGCAGTATTTT. This encodes CASSGGDTQYF.

The genes are TRBV11-2 and TRBJ2-5; D is uncertain. The V end was cut by 0 bases, the J end by 5 bases, with 10 bases between. The CDR3 has 14 residues. Germline CDR1 is SGHAT and CDR2 is FQNNGV. DNA of the CDR3: TGTGCCAGCAGCTTAGAGTGGGCGTGGGAGACCCAGTACTTC. Protein: CASSLEWAWETQYF.

J is TRBJ1-2 and V is TRBV10-3; 7 bases align to TRBD1. Germline V gene lookup returns CDR1 ENHRY and CDR2 SYGVKD. This CDR3 is 16 amino acids long. The J segment lost 4 bases and the V segment lost 0 bases, leaving 8 bases of the junction unmatched. The DNA of the CDR3 is TGTGCCATCAGTGAGTCACCGACAGGGACGGGCTATGGCTACACCTTC. The encoded protein is CAISESPTGTGYGYTF.

V usage is TRBV30 and J usage is TRBJ1-5; D uncertain. The CDR3 is 15 amino acids. The V gene lost 5 bases and the J gene lost 1 base, with 15 bases spanning the gap. Looked up from germline, CDR1 is GTSNPN and CDR2 is SVGIG (reference sequence). The CDR3 sequence: CAWGTVQDSNQPQHF. CDR3 nucleotides: TGTGCCTGGGGAACGGTGCAGGACAGCAATCAGCCCCAGCATTTT.

The rearrangement uses TRBV7-3 and TRBJ2-2; D remains ambiguous. The germline gives CDR1 SGHTA, CDR2 FQGTGA. The CDR3 is 14 residues long. V lost 5 bases and J lost 7, with 14 bases in between. The DNA for the CDR3 is TGTGCCAGCAGCCCAAGGTCCCTAGTCGGGGAGCTGTTTTTT. Its protein product is CASSPRSLVGELFF.

A few counts support this clone. The V and J genes are TRBV7-2 and TRBJ2-2; 7 bases match TRBD2. This CDR3 is 16 amino acids long. Unmatched junction bases numbered 9, after V lost 2 bases and J lost 6 bases. The germline V gene encodes CDR1 SGHTA and CDR2 FQGNSA. CDR3: CASSLRLAAYSGELFF. CDR3 DNA sequence: TGTGCCAGCAGCTTACGGCTAGCGGCTTATTCCGGGGAGCTGTTTTTT.

The chain is built from TRBV2 and TRBJ2-7, with unresolved D. CDR1 SNHLY and CDR2 FYNNEI come from the germline V gene. Trimming cost V 8 bases and J 0 bases, with 11 bases left between them. The CDR3 runs 13 residues. CDR3 in amino acids: CASVRLSSYEQYF. For the CDR3, the DNA is TGTGCCAGCGTTAGGCTGTCCTCCTACGAGCAGTACTTC. The full variable domain, with the rest looked up from reference TRBV2 and TRBJ2-7, is EPEVTQTPSHQVTQMGQEVILRCVPISNHLYFYWYRQILGQKVEFLVSFYNNEISEKSEIFDDQFSVERPDGSNFTLKIRSTKLEDSAMYFCASVRLSSYEQYFGPGTRLTVT.

The chain carries TRBV29-1 and TRBJ2-1; TRBD2 is a possible D gene (6 bases). CDR1 SQVTM and CDR2 ANQGSEA come from the germline V gene. V dropped 5 bases and J dropped 3 bases, with 8 bases sitting between them. This CDR3 spans 12 amino acids. CDR3 in amino acids: CSVRTNYNEQFF. CDR3 sequence (DNA): TGCAGCGTTAGGACTAACTACAATGAGCAGTTCTTC.

The chain joins TRBV27 to TRBJ1-1; a weak D match, TRBD1 (6 bases). Trimming shortened V by 6 bases and J by 5 bases, and 13 bases separated the two germline ends. The CDR3 consists of 13 residues. Germline loops: CDR1 MNHEY, CDR2 SMNVEV (reference sequence). CDR3 amino acids: CASSKTGYTEAFF. The CDR3 nucleotides read TGTGCCAGCAGCAAAACAGGGTATACTGAAGCTTTCTTT.

V usage is TRBV7-6 and J usage is TRBJ1-5; 10 positions agree with TRBD1. CDR1 is SGHVS, CDR2 FNYEAQ, per germline. V shed 5 bases and J 9 bases; nucleotides not matched to a gene: 7. The CDR3 covers 14 residues. This CDR3 is CASSPGQGSGPQHF. CDR3 bases: TGTGCCAGCAGCCCGGGACAGGGGTCGGGGCCCCAGCATTTT.

The genes are TRBV29-1 and TRBJ1-2, with a tentative D call TRBD1 (6 bases). This CDR3 has 13 residues. The ends were cut back, 7 bases at V and 1 base at J, with 13 bases in the middle. Germline lookup yields CDR1 SQVTM and CDR2 ANQGSEA. In DNA form, the CDR3 reads TGCAGCGGGGGGCCAGGAGTTAACTATGGCTACACCTTC. It is translated as CSGGPGVNYGYTF. Combining the CDR3 with reference TRBV29-1 and TRBJ1-2 gives the whole variable domain SAVISQKPSRDICQRGTSLTIQCQVDSQVTMMFWYRQQPGQSLTLIATANQGSEATYESGFVIDKFPISRPNLTFSTLTVSNMSPEDSSIYLCSGGPGVNYGYTFGSGTRLTVV.

This rearrangement joins TRBV7-9 to TRBJ1-5; D is undetermined. The CDR3 is 13 amino acids. V lost 0 bases to trimming and J lost 7 bases, with 7 bases between them. Germline lookup yields CDR1 SEHNR and CDR2 FQNEAQ (reference sequence). Written as DNA, the CDR3 is TGTGCCAGCAGCTTAGCGTCTCCCCAGCCCCAGCATTTT. It translates to CASSLASPQPQHF. The variable domain in full, completed from reference TRBV7-9 and TRBJ1-5, reads DTGVSQNPRHKITKRGQNVTFRCDPISEHNRLYWYRQTLGQGPEFLTYFQNEAQLEKSRLLSDRFSAERPKGSFSTLEIQRTEQGDSAMYLCASSLASPQPQHFGDGTRLSIL.

The chain has TRBV7-6 and TRBJ2-7, with D perhaps matching TRBD2 (6 bases). The germline V gene has CDR1 SGHVS and CDR2 FNYEAQ. The CDR3 sequence is 16 residues long. Between the trimmed V and J ends, which lost 5 bases and 3 bases, there was a span of 20 bases. CDR3 sequence: CASSKLMGGRYYEQYF. DNA of the CDR3: TGTGCCAGCAGCAAACTTATGGGGGGTAGATACTACGAGCAGTACTTC.

This rearrangement joins TRBV27 to TRBJ2-7; 11 positions agree with TRBD1. This CDR3 comprises 14 residues. V trimming: 6 bases; J trimming: 5 bases; junction bases outside the gene matches: 6. The germline gives CDR1 MNHEY, CDR2 SMNVEV (reference sequence). CDR3 protein: CASRDRGRLDEQYF. DNA for the CDR3: TGTGCCAGCAGGGACAGGGGGCGTCTGGACGAGCAGTACTTC.

The gene calls are TRBV29-1 and TRBJ2-5, with a tentative D call TRBD1 (6 bases). CDR1 is SQVTM and CDR2 is ANQGSEA in the germline V gene. V lost 3 bases and J lost 2, with 16 bases in between. The CDR3 is made up of 15 amino acids. CDR3 nucleotides: TGCAGCGTTGACCCAGAGGGGGATCTACAAGAGACCCAGTACTTC. It codes for CSVDPEGDLQETQYF.

This clone appeared a few times. The chain recombines TRBV19 with TRBJ2-1, with unresolved D. The CDR3 consists of 16 residues. The V gene lost 5 bases and the J gene lost 0 bases, with 14 bases spanning the gap. Germline V gene sequence: CDR1 LNHDA, CDR2 SQIVND (reference sequence). The CDR3 DNA reads as TGTGCCAGTAGTTCGGCGGCTGGGCGCTCCTACAATGAGCAGTTCTTC. Its translation: CASSSAAGRSYNEQFF. Full variable domain (missing parts from reference TRBV19 and TRBJ2-1): DGGITQSPKYLFRKEGQNVTLSCEQNLNHDAMYWYRQDPGQGLRLIYYSQIVNDFQKGDIAEGYSVSREKKESFPLTVTSAQKNPTAFYLCASSSAAGRSYNEQFFGPGTRLTVL.